Listed here are 13 T cell receptor beta chains from one sample, sequenced in a study of Ad26.COV2.S vaccination and SARS-CoV-2 variants. Sequencing was performed with immunoSEQ multiplex PCR; in TCRdb, only in-frame clones are kept and a portion is missing. The sample shows fewer than 150,000 clones, roughly 85% of them seen only once. Here the sequenced sample was peripheral blood, taken after recovery from COVID-19. The origin of the receptors is a human donor who had recovered from COVID-19.

V and J are TRBV11-2 and TRBJ2-7; D is unclear. CDR3 size: 11 residues. Germline CDR1 and CDR2: SGHAT and FQNNGV. Trimming pared 5 bases from V and 3 bases from J, leaving 5 bases between. In nucleotides, the CDR3 is TGTGCCAGCAGCCTAATCTACGAGCAGTACTTC. Residues: CASSLIYEQYF.

This chain joins TRBV7-9 and TRBJ1-3, with D perhaps TRBD1 (6 bases). The ends were cut back, 3 bases at V and 2 bases at J, with 11 bases in the middle. The CDR3 length is 15 residues. Looked up from germline, CDR1 is SEHNR and CDR2 is FQNEAQ (reference sequence). The CDR3 nucleotides read TGTGCCAGCAGCTTGGTAGGGGGTGCTGGAAACACCATATATTTT. Protein product: CASSLVGGAGNTIYF.

This clone was seen a few times. V gene TRBV2 combines with J gene TRBJ2-1, with D hard to call. CDR1 and CDR2 (germline): SNHLY, FYNNEI. The length of the CDR3 is 12 residues. Trimming shortened V by 5 bases and J by 6 bases, and 8 bases separated the two germline ends. The CDR3, as DNA: TGTGCCAGCAGTCTGGACGCCAATGAGCAGTTCTTC. It translates to CASSLDANEQFF.

CDR3 sequence: CASMSMHSYEQYF. CDR3 nucleotide sequence: TGTGCCAGTATGTCGATGCACTCCTACGAGCAGTACTTC. The chain is built from TRBV19 and TRBJ2-7, with D unclear. The CDR3 loop spans 13 amino acids. Trimming shortened V by 7 bases and J by 0 bases, and 10 bases separated the two germline ends. Germline CDR1 reads LNHDA; CDR2 reads SQIVND (reference sequence).

The chain has TRBV7-2 and TRBJ1-2; maybe TRBD1 (6 bases). The CDR3 length is 14 residues. V lost 5 bases, J lost 6 bases, and 16 bases lay in between. Germline V gene sequence: CDR1 SGHTA, CDR2 FQGNSA. CDR3 nucleotides: TGTGCCAGCAGCCCATACAGGGATCGGGATGGCTACACCTTC. Translated: CASSPYRDRDGYTF.

This rearrangement joins TRBV6-1 to TRBJ1-5; TRBD1 might be the D (5 bases). Germline assignment: CDR1 MNHNS and CDR2 SASEGT. The CDR3 is made up of 15 amino acids. Trimming cost V 1 base and J 5 bases, with 12 bases left between them. DNA for the CDR3: TGTGCCAGCAGTGAAGACAGGTCCACTTATCAGCCCCAGCATTTT. Translated, it gives CASSEDRSTYQPQHF.

To note about this clone: An end of the junction does not agree with germline; a read error may underlie this. V usage is TRBV7-7 and J usage is TRBJ2-5; no clear D. This CDR3 contains 15 residues. Germline V CDR1 and CDR2: SSHAT, FNYEAQ (reference sequence). CDR3 loop: CASSLDIQGQETQYF. CDR3 nucleotides: TGTGCTAGCAGCTTAGACATTCAAGGGCAAGAGACCCAGTACTTC.

The chain employs TRBV7-2 and TRBJ1-4; TRBD1 matches 7 bases. The CDR3 sequence is 17 residues long. V was clipped by 1 base and J by 4 bases; unmatched bases: 9. The germline V gene has CDR1 SGHTA and CDR2 FQGNSA. The CDR3 bases are TGTGCCAGCAGCTTAGTAGGGACAGTGAGGGATAATGAAAAACTGTTTTTT. It is translated as CASSLVGTVRDNEKLFF.

Details on this clone: The same CDR3 is also encoded by other DNA sequences in this sample. The rearrangement uses TRBV7-2 and TRBJ2-5; TRBD2 matches at 8 bases. The CDR3 consists of 14 residues. Germline V gene sequence: CDR1 SGHTA, CDR2 FQGNSA. Unmatched junction bases numbered 5, after V lost 3 bases and J lost 5 bases. CDR3 nucleotide sequence: TGTGCCAGCAGCTTCGGGGGGGCCCTGGAGACCCAGTACTTC. Its translation: CASSFGGALETQYF.

The chain joins TRBV7-6 to TRBJ1-6; TRBD1 might be the D (5 bases). Looked up from germline, CDR1 is SGHVS and CDR2 is FNYEAQ. This CDR3 has 15 residues. Trimming removed 5 bases at V and 7 bases at J, with 15 bases between. The CDR3 is CASSQSGTANSPLHF. The DNA for the CDR3 is TGTGCCAGCAGCCAGTCCGGGACGGCGAATTCACCCCTCCACTTT.

The chain is built from TRBV2 and TRBJ2-7; unclear D gene. CDR3 size: 12 residues. V was clipped by 3 bases and J by 4 bases, with 7 bases between them. In germline, CDR1 is SNHLY, CDR2 FYNNEI. Here the CDR3 DNA reads TGTGCCAGCAGTGATGGATCTTACGAGCAGTACTTC. Protein: CASSDGSYEQYF.

This chain uses TRBV6-5 with TRBJ2-5, with D possibly matching TRBD2 (6 bases). This CDR3 is 15 amino acids long. CDR1 and CDR2 from the germline V gene are MNHEY and SVGAGI. Trimming left V 2 bases short and J 1 base short, with 11 bases between. CDR3 residues: CASSYRGVSQETQYF. CDR3 DNA sequence: TGTGCCAGCAGTTACCGCGGGGTTTCCCAAGAGACCCAGTACTTC.

This clone appeared a single time. This same CDR3 is encoded by further DNA sequences in the sample. The V call is TRBV7-2, the J call TRBJ2-5; D is possibly TRBD1 or TRBD2 (5 bases each). V lost 0 bases and J 2 bases, leaving 7 bases between the germline ends. Germline V CDR1 and CDR2: SGHTA, FQGNSA. CDR3 length equals 14 residues. In DNA, the CDR3 is TGTGCCAGCAGCTTAGCGGGGACGCAAGAGACCCAGTACTTC. It specifies CASSLAGTQETQYF.